The T cell receptor beta chain described here comes from a study of T cells in narcolepsy. Overall study context: Healthy controls were enrolled alongside patients with narcolepsy type 1 or type 2. Findings of the study overall: Reportedly, autoreactive clonotypes were serially detected in patients' blood but not controls'.

The CDR3 spans 18 residues. TCRdb's copy holds only in-frame clones and misses some; the assay was immunoSEQ multiplex PCR. The profile shows approximately 32,000 clones, around four fifths of them singletons. In the case of this clone: Its specificity is unknown.

The chain couples TRBV21-1 to TRBJ2-3; the table's D gene call, TRBD2, was not cross checked with the DNA. TRBV21-1 is recorded as a pseudogene. Material: CD45RA- memory CD4+ T cells from PBMCs. This clonotype was obtained from a human donor with narcolepsy. The CDR3 here is CASSIYSGCVGGTDTQYF. The CDR3 bases are TGTGCCAGCAGCATCTACTCGGGGTGCGTAGGTGGCACAGATACGCAGTATTTT.